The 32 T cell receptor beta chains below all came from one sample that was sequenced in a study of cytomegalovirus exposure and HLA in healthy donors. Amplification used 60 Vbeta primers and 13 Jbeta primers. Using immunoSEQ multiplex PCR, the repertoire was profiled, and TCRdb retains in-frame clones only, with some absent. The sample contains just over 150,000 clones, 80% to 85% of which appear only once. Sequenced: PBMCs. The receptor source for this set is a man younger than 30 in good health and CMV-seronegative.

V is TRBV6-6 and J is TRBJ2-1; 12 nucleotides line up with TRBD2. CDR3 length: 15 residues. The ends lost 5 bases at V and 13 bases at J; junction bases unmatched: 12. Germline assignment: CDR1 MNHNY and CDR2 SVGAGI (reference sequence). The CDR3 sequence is CASSRTSGRWGLQFF. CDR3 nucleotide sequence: TGTGCCAGCAGTCGTACTAGCGGGAGGTGGGGCCTACAGTTCTTC.

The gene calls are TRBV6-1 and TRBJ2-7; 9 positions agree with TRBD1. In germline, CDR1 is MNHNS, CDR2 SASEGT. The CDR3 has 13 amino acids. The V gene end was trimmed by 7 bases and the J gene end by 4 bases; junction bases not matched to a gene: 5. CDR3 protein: CASNRDRAYEQYF. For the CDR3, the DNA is TGTGCCAGCAATCGGGACAGGGCGTACGAGCAGTACTTC.

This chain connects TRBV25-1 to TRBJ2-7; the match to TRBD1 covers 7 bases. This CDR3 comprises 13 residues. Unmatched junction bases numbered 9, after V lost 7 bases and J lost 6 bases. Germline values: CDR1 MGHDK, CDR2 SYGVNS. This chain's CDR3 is CASTQDRTGEQYF. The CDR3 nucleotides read TGTGCCAGCACCCAGGACAGGACCGGCGAGCAGTACTTC.

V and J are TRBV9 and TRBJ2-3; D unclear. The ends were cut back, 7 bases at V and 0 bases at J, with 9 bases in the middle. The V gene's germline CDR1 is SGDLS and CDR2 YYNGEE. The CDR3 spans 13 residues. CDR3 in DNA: TGTGCCAGCTCCCCCCCTAGCACAGATACGCAGTATTTT. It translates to CASSPPSTDTQYF.

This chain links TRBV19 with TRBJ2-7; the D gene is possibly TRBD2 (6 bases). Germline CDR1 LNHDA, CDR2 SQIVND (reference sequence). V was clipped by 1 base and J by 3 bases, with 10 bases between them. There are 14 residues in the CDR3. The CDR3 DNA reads TGTGCCAGTAGTATAGCCGGGAGTATCTACGAGCAGTACTTC. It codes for CASSIAGSIYEQYF. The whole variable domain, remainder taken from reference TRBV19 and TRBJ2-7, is DGGITQSPKYLFRKEGQNVTLSCEQNLNHDAMYWYRQDPGQGLRLIYYSQIVNDFQKGDIAEGYSVSREKKESFPLTVTSAQKNPTAFYLCASSIAGSIYEQYFGPGTRLTVT.

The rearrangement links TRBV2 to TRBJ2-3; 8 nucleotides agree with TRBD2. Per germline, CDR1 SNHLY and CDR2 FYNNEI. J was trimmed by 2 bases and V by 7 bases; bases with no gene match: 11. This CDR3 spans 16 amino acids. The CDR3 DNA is TGTGCCAGCACCGAGGGCAGCGGGGGATTCACAGATACGCAGTATTTT. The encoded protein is CASTEGSGGFTDTQYF.

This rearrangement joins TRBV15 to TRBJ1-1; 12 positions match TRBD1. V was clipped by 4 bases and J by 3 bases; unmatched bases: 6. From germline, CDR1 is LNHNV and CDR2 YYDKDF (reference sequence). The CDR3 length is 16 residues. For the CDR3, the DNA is TGTGCCACCAGCACTGGGACAGGGGGCGCGGACACTGAAGCTTTCTTT. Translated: CATSTGTGGADTEAFF.

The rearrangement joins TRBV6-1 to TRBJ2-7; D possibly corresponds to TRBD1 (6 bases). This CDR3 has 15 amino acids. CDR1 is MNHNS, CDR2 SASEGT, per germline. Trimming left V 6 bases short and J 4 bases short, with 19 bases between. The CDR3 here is CASSNIGQGRYEQYF. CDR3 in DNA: TGTGCCAGCAGCAACATCGGCCAGGGGAGATACGAGCAGTACTTC.

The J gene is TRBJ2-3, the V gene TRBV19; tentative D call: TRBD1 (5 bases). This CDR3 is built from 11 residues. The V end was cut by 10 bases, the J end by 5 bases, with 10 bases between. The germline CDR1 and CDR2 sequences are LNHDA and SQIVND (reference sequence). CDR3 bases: TGTGCCACTCTGGACAAAGATACGCAGTATTTT. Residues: CATLDKDTQYF.

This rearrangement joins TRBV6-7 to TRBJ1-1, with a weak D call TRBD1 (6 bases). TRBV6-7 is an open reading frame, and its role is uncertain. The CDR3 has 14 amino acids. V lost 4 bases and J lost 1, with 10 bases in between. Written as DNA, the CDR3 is TGTGCCAGCAGTTCCGGGGGGCGGAACACTGAAGCTTTCTTT. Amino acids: CASSSGGRNTEAFF.

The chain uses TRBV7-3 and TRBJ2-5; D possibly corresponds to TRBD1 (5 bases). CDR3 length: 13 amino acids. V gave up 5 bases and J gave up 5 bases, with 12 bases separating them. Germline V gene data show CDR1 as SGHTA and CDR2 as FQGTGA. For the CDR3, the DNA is TGTGCCAGCAGCCTACGGACACGGGAGACCCAGTACTTC. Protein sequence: CASSLRTRETQYF. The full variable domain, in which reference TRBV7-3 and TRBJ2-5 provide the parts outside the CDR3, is GAGVSQTPSNKVTEKGKYVELRCDPISGHTALYWYRQSLGQGPEFLIYFQGTGAADDSGLPNDRFFAVRPEGSVSTLKIQRTERGDSAVYLCASSLRTRETQYFGPGTRLLVL.

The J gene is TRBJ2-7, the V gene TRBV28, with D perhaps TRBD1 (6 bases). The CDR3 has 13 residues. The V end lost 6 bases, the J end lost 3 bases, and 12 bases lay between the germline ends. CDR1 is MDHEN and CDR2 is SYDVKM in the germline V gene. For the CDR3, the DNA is TGTGCCAGCAGACAGGGTTCCGACTACGAGCAGTACTTC. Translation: CASRQGSDYEQYF.

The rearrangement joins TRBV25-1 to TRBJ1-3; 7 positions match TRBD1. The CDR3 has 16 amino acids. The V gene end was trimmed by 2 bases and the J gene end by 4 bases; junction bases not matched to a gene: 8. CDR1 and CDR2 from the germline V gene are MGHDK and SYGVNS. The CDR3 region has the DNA TGTGCCAGCAGTGAAGGTCCAGGGGGGCCCGGAAACACCATATATTTT. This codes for CASSEGPGGPGNTIYF.

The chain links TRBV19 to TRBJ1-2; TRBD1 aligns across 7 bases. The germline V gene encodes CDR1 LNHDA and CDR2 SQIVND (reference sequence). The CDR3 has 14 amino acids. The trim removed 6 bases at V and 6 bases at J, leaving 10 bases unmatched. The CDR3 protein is CASSHLGGADGYTF. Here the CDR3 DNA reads TGTGCCAGTAGCCACCTAGGGGGCGCGGATGGCTACACCTTC.

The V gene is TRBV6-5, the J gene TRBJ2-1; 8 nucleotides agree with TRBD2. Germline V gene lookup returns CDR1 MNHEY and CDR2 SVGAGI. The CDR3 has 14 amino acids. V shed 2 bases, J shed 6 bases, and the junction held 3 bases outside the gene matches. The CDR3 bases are TGTGCCAGCAGTTACGGGAGCGGGGGCAATGAGCAGTTCTTC. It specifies CASSYGSGGNEQFF.

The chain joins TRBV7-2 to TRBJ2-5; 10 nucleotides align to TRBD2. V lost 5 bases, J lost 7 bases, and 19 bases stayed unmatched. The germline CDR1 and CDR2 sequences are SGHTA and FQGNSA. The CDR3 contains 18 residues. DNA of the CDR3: TGTGCCAGCAGCCTACCCCCCGGGGGAGCGGGAGGGCGAGGGACCCAGTACTTC. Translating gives CASSLPPGGAGGRGTQYF.

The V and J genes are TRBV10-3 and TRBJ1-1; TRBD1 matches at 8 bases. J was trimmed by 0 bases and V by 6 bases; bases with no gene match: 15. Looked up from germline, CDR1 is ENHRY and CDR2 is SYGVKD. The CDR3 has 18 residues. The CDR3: CAIRSLRGQDLMNTEAFF. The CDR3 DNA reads TGTGCCATCAGGAGTCTAAGGGGACAGGACCTTATGAACACTGAAGCTTTCTTT.

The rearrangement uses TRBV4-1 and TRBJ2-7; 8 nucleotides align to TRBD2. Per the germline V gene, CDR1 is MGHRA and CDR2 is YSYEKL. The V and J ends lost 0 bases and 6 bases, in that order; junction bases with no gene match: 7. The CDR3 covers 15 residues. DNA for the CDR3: TGCGCCAGCAGCCAAGAACCCAGCGGGAGCTCCGAGCAGTACTTC. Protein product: CASSQEPSGSSEQYF.

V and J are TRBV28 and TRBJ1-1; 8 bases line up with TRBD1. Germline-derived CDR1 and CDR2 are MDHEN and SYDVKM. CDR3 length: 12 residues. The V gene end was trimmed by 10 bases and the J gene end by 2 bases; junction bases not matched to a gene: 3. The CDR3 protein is CAIGTGNTEAFF. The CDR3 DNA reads TGTGCCATCGGGACAGGCAACACTGAAGCTTTCTTT.

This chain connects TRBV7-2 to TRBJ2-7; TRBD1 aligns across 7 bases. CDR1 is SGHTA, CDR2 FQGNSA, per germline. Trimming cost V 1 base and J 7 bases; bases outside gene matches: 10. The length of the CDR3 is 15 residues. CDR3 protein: CASSLGLGGRAEQYF. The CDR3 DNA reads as TGTGCCAGCAGCTTAGGCCTAGGGGGCAGGGCAGAGCAGTACTTC.

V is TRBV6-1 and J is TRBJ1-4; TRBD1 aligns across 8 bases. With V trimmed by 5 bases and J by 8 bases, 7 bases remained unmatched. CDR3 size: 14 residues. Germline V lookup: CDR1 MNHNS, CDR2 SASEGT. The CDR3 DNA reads TGTGCCAGCAGTCCCCAGGGGGCGGGCGAAAAACTGTTTTTT. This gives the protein CASSPQGAGEKLFF.

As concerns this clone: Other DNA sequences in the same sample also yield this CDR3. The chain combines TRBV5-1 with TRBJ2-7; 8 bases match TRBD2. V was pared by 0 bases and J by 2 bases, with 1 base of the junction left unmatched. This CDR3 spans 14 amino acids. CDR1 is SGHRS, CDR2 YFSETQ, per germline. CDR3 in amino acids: CASSLAGGAYEQYF. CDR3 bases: TGCGCCAGCAGCTTGGCGGGGGGGGCCTACGAGCAGTACTTC.

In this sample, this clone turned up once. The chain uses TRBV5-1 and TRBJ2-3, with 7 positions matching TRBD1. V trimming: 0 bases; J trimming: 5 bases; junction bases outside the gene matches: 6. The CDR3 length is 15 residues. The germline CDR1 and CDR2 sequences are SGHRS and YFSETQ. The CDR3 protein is CASSLAGGLGDTQYF. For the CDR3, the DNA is TGCGCCAGCAGCTTGGCAGGGGGTCTCGGAGATACGCAGTATTTT. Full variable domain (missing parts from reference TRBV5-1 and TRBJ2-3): KAGVTQTPRYLIKTRGQQVTLSCSPISGHRSVSWYQQTPGQGLQFLFEYFSETQRNKGNFPGRFSGRQFSNSRSEMNVSTLELGDSALYLCASSLAGGLGDTQYFGPGTRLTVL.

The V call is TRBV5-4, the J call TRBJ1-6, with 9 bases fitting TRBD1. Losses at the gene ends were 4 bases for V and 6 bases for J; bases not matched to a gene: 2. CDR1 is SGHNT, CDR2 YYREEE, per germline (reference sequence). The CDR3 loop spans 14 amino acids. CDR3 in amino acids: CASSRDRVNSPLHF. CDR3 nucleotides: TGTGCCAGCAGCAGGGACAGGGTTAATTCACCCCTCCACTTT.

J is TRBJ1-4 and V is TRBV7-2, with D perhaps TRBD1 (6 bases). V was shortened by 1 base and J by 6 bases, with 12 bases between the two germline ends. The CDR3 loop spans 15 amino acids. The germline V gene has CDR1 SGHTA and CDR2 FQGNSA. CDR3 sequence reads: CASSLEAGEHEKLFF. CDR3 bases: TGTGCCAGCAGCTTAGAAGCAGGGGAACATGAAAAACTGTTTTTT.

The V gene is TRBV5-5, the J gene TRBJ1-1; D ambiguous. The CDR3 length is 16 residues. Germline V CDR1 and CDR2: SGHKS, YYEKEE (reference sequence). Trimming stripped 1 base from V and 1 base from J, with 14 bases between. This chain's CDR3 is CASSLSKGGPNTEAFF. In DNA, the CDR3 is TGTGCCAGCAGCTTGTCCAAGGGAGGACCGAACACTGAAGCTTTCTTT. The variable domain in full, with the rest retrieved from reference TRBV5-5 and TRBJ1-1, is DAGVTQSPTHLIKTRGQQVTLRCSPISGHKSVSWYQQVLGQGPQFIFQYYEKEERGRGNFPDRFSARQFPNYSSELNVNALLLGDSALYLCASSLSKGGPNTEAFFGQGTRLTVV.

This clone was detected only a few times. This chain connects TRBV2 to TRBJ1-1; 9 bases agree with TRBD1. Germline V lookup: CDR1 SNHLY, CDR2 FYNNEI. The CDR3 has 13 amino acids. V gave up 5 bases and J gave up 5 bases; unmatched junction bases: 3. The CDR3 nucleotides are TGTGCCAGCAGTCGGACAGGGGTTACTGAAGCTTTCTTT. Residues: CASSRTGVTEAFF.

This chain's CDR3 is CASSSPDREVGYTF. The CDR3 nucleotides are TGCGCCAGCAGCTCCCCGGACAGGGAGGTTGGCTACACCTTC. The gene calls are TRBV5-1 and TRBJ1-2; TRBD1 aligns across 8 bases. The germline gives CDR1 SGHRS, CDR2 YFSETQ. V shed 3 bases and J 7 bases; nucleotides not matched to a gene: 8. CDR3 length equals 14 residues.

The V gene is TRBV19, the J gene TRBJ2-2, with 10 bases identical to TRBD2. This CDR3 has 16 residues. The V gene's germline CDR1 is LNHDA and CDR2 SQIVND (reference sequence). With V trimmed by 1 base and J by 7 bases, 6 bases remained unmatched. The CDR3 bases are TGTGCCAGTAGTATAGCTGGACTAGCGGTGGGCGGGGAGCTGTTTTTT. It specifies CASSIAGLAVGGELFF.

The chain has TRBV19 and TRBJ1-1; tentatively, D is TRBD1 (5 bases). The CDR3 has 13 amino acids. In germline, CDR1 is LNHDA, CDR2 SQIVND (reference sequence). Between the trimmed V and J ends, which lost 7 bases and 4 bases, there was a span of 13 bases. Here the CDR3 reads CASKAGRGTEAFF. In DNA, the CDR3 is TGTGCCAGTAAGGCAGGGAGGGGCACTGAAGCTTTCTTT.

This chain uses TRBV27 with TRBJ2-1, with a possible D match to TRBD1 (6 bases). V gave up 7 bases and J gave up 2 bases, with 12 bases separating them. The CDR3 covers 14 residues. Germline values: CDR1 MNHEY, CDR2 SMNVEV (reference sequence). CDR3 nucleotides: TGTGCCAGCACCTCAAGGGGGACCTACAATGAGCAGTTCTTC. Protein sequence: CASTSRGTYNEQFF.

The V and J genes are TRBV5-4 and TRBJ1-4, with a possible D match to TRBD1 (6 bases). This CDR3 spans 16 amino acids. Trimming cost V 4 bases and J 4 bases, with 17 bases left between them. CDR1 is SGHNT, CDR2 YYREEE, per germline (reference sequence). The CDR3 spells CASSTGTTRGNEKLFF. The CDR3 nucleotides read TGTGCCAGCAGCACTGGGACAACGAGAGGTAATGAAAAACTGTTTTTT. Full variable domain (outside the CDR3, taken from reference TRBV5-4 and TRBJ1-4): ETGVTQSPTHLIKTRGQQVTLRCSSQSGHNTVSWYQQALGQGPQFIFQYYREEENGRGNFPPRFSGLQFPNYSSELNVNALELDDSALYLCASSTGTTRGNEKLFFGSGTQLSVL.